Listed here is a single T cell receptor (beta chain). Its antigen remains unidentified. Generated by immunoSEQ multiplex PCR, the TCRdb table keeps only in-frame clones and is missing some. The top ten hold 0.83% of the sample, which has hundreds of thousands of clones, 86% seen once. These data belong to a study of cytomegalovirus exposure and HLA in healthy donors. Study-wide results and limits: Reports credit the classifier with highly specific, highly sensitive diagnosis of cytomegalovirus status.

V lost 10 bases to trimming and J lost 7 bases; unmatched junction nucleotides: 9. The CDR3 contains 13 residues. Germline values: CDR1 ENHRY, CDR2 SYGVKD. The sequenced material came from PBMCs. This TCR was recovered from a woman aged 18-35 years in good health and CMV-seronegative. This chain connects TRBV10-3 to TRBJ1-2; 10 positions match TRBD1. DNA for the CDR3: TGTGCCACCAACGGACAGGGGGACCGTGGCTACACCTTC. It codes for CATNGQGDRGYTF.